The T cell receptor beta chain described here comes from a study of shared clonotypes between healthy human individuals. Clones were read by immunoSEQ multiplex PCR, and TCRdb kept only the in-frame ones, dropping some. The table shows some 2,000,000 clones, with 90% to 95% occurring only once. This clone was seen only once. The CDR3 has 15 amino acids. CDR1 and CDR2 (germline): SGHDN, FVKESK. V was shortened by 4 bases and J by 4 bases, with 16 bases between the two germline ends. This receptor was taken from a man younger than 30 in good health. The chain carries TRBV14 and TRBJ1-1; D may be TRBD1 (5 bases). Specimen: naive CD4+ T cells sorted from blood. Subset defined: CD45RA+ positively selected. In DNA, the CDR3 is TGTGCCAGCAGCCCGGGACTCCCGACCGCCACTGAAGCTTTCTTT. Protein sequence: CASSPGLPTATEAFF.